The 7 T cell receptor beta chains presented below share a single source sample, sequenced in a study of blood T cell repertoires in COVID-19. Assay: immunoSEQ multiplex PCR; the TCRdb copy retains only in-frame clones and omits some. The table shows roughly 250,000 clones, with roughly 90% occurring only once. The sequenced material came from peripheral blood. All receptors come from a man aged 60 to 75 who had recovered from COVID-19.

V gene TRBV7-9 combines with J gene TRBJ2-2; 7 nucleotides align to TRBD1. After removal of 6 bases from V and 2 bases from J, the junction contained 12 bases not matched to a gene. The germline gives CDR1 SEHNR, CDR2 FQNEAQ (reference sequence). The CDR3 totals 17 residues. CDR3 nucleotide sequence: TGTGCCAGCAGGCCCAGAAGCTGGGACAGCAACACCGGGGAGCTGTTTTTT. Protein: CASRPRSWDSNTGELFF. Supplemented by reference TRBV7-9 and TRBJ2-2, the full variable domain reads DTGVSQNPRHKITKRGQNVTFRCDPISEHNRLYWYRQTLGQGPEFLTYFQNEAQLEKSRLLSDRFSAERPKGSFSTLEIQRTEQGDSAMYLCASRPRSWDSNTGELFFGEGSRLTVL.

The chain couples TRBV19 to TRBJ1-5; no definite D call. This CDR3 spans 11 amino acids. Germline CDR1 LNHDA, CDR2 SQIVND (reference sequence). With 3 bases removed from V and 6 bases from J, the gap between germline ends came to 3 bases. CDR3 residues: CASSIGQPQHF. The CDR3 DNA sequence: TGTGCCAGTAGTATCGGTCAGCCCCAGCATTTT.

The rearrangement uses TRBV27 and TRBJ1-4; 8 bases match TRBD1. This CDR3 spans 15 amino acids. V shed 4 bases, J shed 8 bases, and the junction held 9 bases outside the gene matches. In germline, CDR1 is MNHEY, CDR2 SMNVEV (reference sequence). The CDR3 nucleotides are TGTGCCAGCAGTTCGTCGGCAGGGGGCTGGGAAAAACTGTTTTTT. It is translated as CASSSSAGGWEKLFF.

The genes are TRBV6-5 and TRBJ2-7; 12 bases agree with TRBD1. Germline CDR1 is MNHEY and CDR2 is SVGAGI. Trimming removed 6 bases from V and 5 bases from J; junction bases left unmatched: 8. The CDR3 length is 15 residues. CDR3: CASSPGTGGFDEQYV. CDR3 in DNA: TGTGCCAGCAGCCCCGGGACAGGGGGCTTTGACGAGCAGTACGTC.

This clone occurred a few times. The gene calls are TRBV6-5 and TRBJ1-2; 9 nucleotides line up with TRBD1. V shed 1 base and J 2 bases; nucleotides not matched to a gene: 2. The CDR3 is 15 residues long. CDR1 and CDR2 (germline): MNHEY, SVGAGI. CDR3 loop: CASSYLGQGNYGYTF. The CDR3 DNA sequence: TGTGCCAGCAGTTACTTAGGACAGGGGAACTATGGCTACACCTTC.

This chain joins TRBV10-3 and TRBJ1-2; 10 nucleotides match TRBD1. Trimming cost V 6 bases and J 5 bases; bases outside gene matches: 6. CDR3 length equals 14 residues. Germline V gene sequence: CDR1 ENHRY, CDR2 SYGVKD. This CDR3 is CAIRETGGGYGYTF. CDR3 coding DNA: TGTGCCATCAGGGAGACAGGGGGCGGTTATGGCTACACCTTC.

This chain links TRBV20-1 with TRBJ2-1; tentatively, D is TRBD1 (6 bases). In germline, CDR1 is DFQATT, CDR2 SNEGSKA (reference sequence). The CDR3 is 11 amino acids. V was cut by 6 bases and J by 5 bases, with 8 bases left in between. The CDR3 DNA reads TGCAGTGCCAGGGGACACAATGAGCAGTTCTTC. Translated, it gives CSARGHNEQFF.